One sample yielded the 28 T cell receptor beta chains listed below, sequenced in a study of CXCR3-negative and CXCR3-positive naive CD8 T cells. Researchers prepared the TRB cDNA libraries using 5' RACE with UMI labels. TCRdb reprocessed the 5' RACE reads and stores each CDR3 protein as one record, lacking DNA. Reported are about 6,800 distinct CDR3 sequences; the ten largest clones contain more than 0.9%. The sequenced material came from naive CXCR3- CD8+ T cells from blood. The sample's subset: CD45RO-CCR7+CD27+CD95- naive CD8+ T cells lacking CXCR3 (TNR3-). The receptors stem from a human donor in good health. Some clones in this sample may be carry-over from other donors' samples.

The chain carries TRBV14 and TRBJ2-1; with no DNA, the TCRdb D assignment of TRBD2 cannot be verified. Germline lookup yields CDR1 SGHDN and CDR2 FVKESK. This CDR3 contains 13 residues. The CDR3 reads CASSRPTRREQFF.

J is TRBJ1-1 and V is TRBV19; absent DNA, TCRdb's TRBD1 call cannot be checked. This CDR3 region has 12 residues. The germline V gene has CDR1 LNHDA and CDR2 SQIVND (reference sequence). The CDR3 protein is CASSRGVTEAFF. Combining the CDR3 with reference TRBV19 and TRBJ1-1 gives the whole variable domain DGGITQSPKYLFRKEGQNVTLSCEQNLNHDAMYWYRQDPGQGLRLIYYSQIVNDFQKGDIAEGYSVSREKKESFPLTVTSAQKNPTAFYLCASSRGVTEAFFGQGTRLTVV.

Measured by frequency, this clonotype is medium-sized. This chain's CDR3 is CASSLVGQGLAEQYF. V and J are TRBV5-1 and TRBJ2-7; there is no DNA to check the TCRdb D call of TRBD1. Germline-derived CDR1 and CDR2 are SGHRS and YFSETQ. This CDR3 has 15 residues. Full variable domain (missing parts from reference TRBV5-1 and TRBJ2-7): KAGVTQTPRYLIKTRGQQVTLSCSPISGHRSVSWYQQTPGQGLQFLFEYFSETQRNKGNFPGRFSGRQFSNSRSEMNVSTLELGDSALYLCASSLVGQGLAEQYFGPGTRLTVT.

The CDR3 sequence is CASSLTRGGEQYF. V and J are TRBV28 and TRBJ2-7; TCRdb gives TRBD2 as the D gene, but with no DNA this cannot be confirmed. Germline values: CDR1 MDHEN, CDR2 SYDVKM. The CDR3 has 13 amino acids.

V gene TRBV29-1 combines with J gene TRBJ2-2; the TRBD2 assignment by TCRdb is unverifiable without DNA. The V gene's germline CDR1 is SQVTM and CDR2 ANQGSEA. The CDR3 is 14 amino acids. The CDR3 reads CSVDAGRATGELFF.

The chain couples TRBV27 to TRBJ1-5. The CDR3 loop spans 14 amino acids. Per the germline V gene, CDR1 is MNHEY and CDR2 is SMNVEV (reference sequence). The chain's CDR3 is CASSFVGVNQPQHF.

In terms of frequency, this clonotype is medium-sized (0.01 to 0.1%). J is TRBJ1-1 and V is TRBV29-1; no DNA is available, so the TRBD1 call from TCRdb remains unchecked. Germline assignment: CDR1 SQVTM and CDR2 ANQGSEA. This CDR3 has 12 amino acids. CDR3: CSVPDKNTEAFF.

This clonotype is medium-sized by frequency. The rearrangement uses TRBV5-4 and TRBJ2-5; TCRdb names TRBD1, which stays unverified in the absence of DNA. Germline lookup yields CDR1 SGHNT and CDR2 YYREEE (reference sequence). The CDR3 sequence is 13 residues long. The CDR3 here is CASSERGRETQYF.

Judged by frequency, this clonotype is medium-sized. This chain connects TRBV7-9 to TRBJ2-7; without DNA, the TCRdb call of TRBD2 cannot be checked. CDR3 size: 15 residues. Germline loops: CDR1 SEHNR, CDR2 FQNEAQ (reference sequence). The CDR3 is CASSRTGSNFYEQYF. Variable domain in full (rest from reference TRBV7-9 and TRBJ2-7): DTGVSQNPRHKITKRGQNVTFRCDPISEHNRLYWYRQTLGQGPEFLTYFQNEAQLEKSRLLSDRFSAERPKGSFSTLEIQRTEQGDSAMYLCASSRTGSNFYEQYFGPGTRLTVT.

According to its frequency, this clonotype is medium-sized. The chain combines TRBV20-1 with TRBJ2-7; as DNA is missing, the TRBD1 call by TCRdb cannot be tested. The CDR3 runs to 12 residues. Germline V CDR1 and CDR2: DFQATT, SNEGSKA (reference sequence). CDR3 sequence: CSAWDGYYEQYF.

This clonotype is identified as medium-sized from frequency. This chain joins TRBV13 and TRBJ2-7; TCRdb's D gene call, TRBD1, goes unchecked for lack of DNA. CDR1 is PRHDT and CDR2 is FYEKMQ in the germline V gene (reference sequence). The length of the CDR3 is 14 residues. The CDR3 here is CASSSRDSYYEQYF.

The V gene is TRBV20-1, the J gene TRBJ2-3. The CDR3 extends over 14 amino acids. Germline values: CDR1 DFQATT, CDR2 SNEGSKA (reference sequence). Here the CDR3 reads CSARERRGTDTKYF.

By frequency, this clonotype registers medium-sized. V usage is TRBV20-1 and J usage is TRBJ2-1. There are 15 residues in the CDR3. Germline values: CDR1 DFQATT, CDR2 SNEGSKA (reference sequence). CDR3 sequence: CSARDRQGSYNEQFF.

This chain joins TRBV20-1 and TRBJ2-1; the TCRdb D gene call, TRBD2, has no DNA to confirm it. CDR1 and CDR2 (germline): DFQATT, SNEGSKA (reference sequence). The CDR3 consists of 16 residues. CDR3: CSATLYTSGPYNEQFF.

This clonotype is medium-sized by frequency. CDR3 sequence reads: CASSPTSRDRGFYEQYF. V and J are TRBV19 and TRBJ2-7; no DNA is available, so the TRBD1 call from TCRdb remains unchecked. Germline assignment: CDR1 LNHDA and CDR2 SQIVND (reference sequence). The CDR3 is 17 residues long.

The chain recombines TRBV7-9 with TRBJ1-3; TCRdb's D gene call, TRBD1, goes unchecked for lack of DNA. The germline V gene has CDR1 SEHNR and CDR2 FQNEAQ (reference sequence). The CDR3 extends over 15 amino acids. The chain's CDR3 is CASSLTDGGENTIYF.

This clonotype is identified as medium-sized from frequency. The V call is TRBV4-3, the J call TRBJ2-1; without DNA, the TCRdb call of TRBD2 cannot be checked. CDR1 is LGHNA and CDR2 is YSLEER in the germline V gene. This CDR3 spans 16 amino acids. The CDR3 loop reads CASSQVGTSVYNEQFF.

In terms of frequency, this clonotype is medium-sized. The gene calls are TRBV7-9 and TRBJ1-2; the D call from TCRdb, TRBD1, cannot be confirmed without DNA. Germline V gene lookup returns CDR1 SEHNR and CDR2 FQNEAQ (reference sequence). CDR3 length: 14 amino acids. This chain's CDR3 is CASSLSGTLDGYTF.

This clonotype ranks as medium-sized (0.01 to 0.1%) in terms of frequency. This rearrangement joins TRBV20-1 to TRBJ2-7; as DNA is missing, the TRBD2 call by TCRdb cannot be tested. Per germline, CDR1 DFQATT and CDR2 SNEGSKA (reference sequence). CDR3 size: 14 residues. The CDR3 is CSAPGLAGSYEQYF.

This rearrangement joins TRBV10-3 to TRBJ1-1; TCRdb selects TRBD1, and the lack of DNA leaves this call unchecked. Germline V lookup: CDR1 ENHRY, CDR2 SYGVKD. The CDR3 loop spans 15 amino acids. CDR3 residues: CAISDPRRLNTEAFF.

Considering frequency, this clonotype is medium-sized (0.01 to 0.1%). The rearrangement uses TRBV11-2 and TRBJ2-1; the D call of TRBD2 rests on TCRdb alone, since no DNA is present to check it. Germline-derived CDR1 and CDR2 are SGHAT and FQNNGV. The CDR3 has 15 amino acids. CDR3 in amino acids: CASSPEGTLNNEQFF.

This rearrangement joins TRBV18 to TRBJ2-1; the TRBD1 assignment by TCRdb is unverifiable without DNA. This CDR3 has 12 residues. Germline V gene sequence: CDR1 KGHSH, CDR2 LQKENI. CDR3 amino acids: CASSLGDNEQFF. Based on the CDR3 plus reference TRBV18 and TRBJ2-1, the full variable domain is NAGVMQNPRHLVRRRGQEARLRCSPMKGHSHVYWYRQLPEEGLKFMVYLQKENIIDESGMPKERFSAEFPKEGPSILRIQQVVRGDSAAYFCASSLGDNEQFFGPGTRLTVL.

According to its frequency, this clonotype is medium-sized. This chain connects TRBV20-1 to TRBJ2-2. Germline V gene sequence: CDR1 DFQATT, CDR2 SNEGSKA (reference sequence). This CDR3 is 15 amino acids long. The CDR3 loop reads CSARVLAVNTGELFF.

The chain's CDR3 is CASRRPYPTSGSSTYNEQFF. The chain recombines TRBV12-2 with TRBJ2-1; TCRdb selects TRBD2, and the lack of DNA leaves this call unchecked. TRBV12-2 is tagged as a pseudogene. This CDR3 spans 20 amino acids.

In terms of frequency, this clonotype is medium-sized. The chain recombines TRBV7-6 with TRBJ2-1; TCRdb returns TRBD1, unconfirmable since there is no DNA. Germline CDR1 SGHVS, CDR2 FNYEAQ. The CDR3 length is 16 residues. The CDR3 reads CASSPTGVLTYNEQFF. Full variable domain (remainder filled in from reference TRBV7-6 and TRBJ2-1): GAGVSQSPRYKVTKRGQDVALRCDPISGHVSLYWYRQALGQGPEFLTYFNYEAQQDKSGLPNDRFSAERPEGSISTLTIQRTEQRDSAMYRCASSPTGVLTYNEQFFGPGTRLTVL.

The rearrangement links TRBV7-9 to TRBJ2-3. This CDR3 has 12 amino acids. Looked up from germline, CDR1 is SEHNR and CDR2 is FQNEAQ (reference sequence). The CDR3 loop reads CASSGIVNTQYF.

This clonotype is called medium-sized based on its frequency. The chain joins TRBV4-1 to TRBJ2-1; TCRdb calls TRBD1, which cannot be checked without DNA. CDR1 MGHRA and CDR2 YSYEKL come from the germline V gene. CDR3 length: 15 residues. This CDR3 is CASSQVNRGRDEQFF.

The V gene is TRBV12-3 or TRBV12-4, the J gene TRBJ1-1. CDR3 length equals 14 residues. The CDR3 sequence is CASSLGLGNTEAFF.